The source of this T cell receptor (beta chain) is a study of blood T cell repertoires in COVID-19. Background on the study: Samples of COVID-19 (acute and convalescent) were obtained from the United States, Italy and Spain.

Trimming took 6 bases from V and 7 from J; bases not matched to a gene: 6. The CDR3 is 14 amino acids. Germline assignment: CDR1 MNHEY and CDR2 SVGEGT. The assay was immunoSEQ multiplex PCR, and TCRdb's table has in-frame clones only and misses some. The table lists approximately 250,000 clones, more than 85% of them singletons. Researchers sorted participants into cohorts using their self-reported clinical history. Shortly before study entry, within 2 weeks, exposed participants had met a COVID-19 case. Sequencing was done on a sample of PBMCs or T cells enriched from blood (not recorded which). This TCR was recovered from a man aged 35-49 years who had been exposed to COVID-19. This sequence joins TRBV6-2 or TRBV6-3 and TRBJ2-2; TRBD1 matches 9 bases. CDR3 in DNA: TGTGCCAGCAGCCACAGGGGGCGGAACGGGGAGCTGTTTTTT. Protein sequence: CASSHRGRNGELFF.